These 6 T cell receptor beta chains originate from one sample sequenced in a study of blood T cell repertoires in COVID-19. Some clones are missing from TCRdb's copy, which holds only in-frame ones; the method was immunoSEQ multiplex PCR. This table holds about 140,000 clones, around 82% found once. Sequencing was done on a sample of PBMCs or T cells enriched from blood (not recorded which). The receptors were sampled from a man between 40 and 49 years old with acute COVID-19.

The CDR3, as DNA: TGTGCCAGTAGTAACTCGGGACTAGCGGGCTACGAGCAGTACTTC. Its translation: CASSNSGLAGYEQYF. The chain uses TRBV19 and TRBJ2-7, with 12 bases identical to TRBD2. The ends lost 4 bases at V and 3 bases at J; junction bases unmatched: 4. Germline CDR1 LNHDA, CDR2 SQIVND (reference sequence). The CDR3 loop spans 15 amino acids.

V is TRBV10-3 and J is TRBJ2-3; D is perhaps TRBD2 (6 bases). Deletions cut 8 bases from V and 2 bases from J, with 14 bases between. This CDR3 contains 14 residues. Germline CDR1 reads ENHRY; CDR2 reads SYGVKD. CDR3 residues: CAIVSSENTDTQYF. The CDR3 nucleotides read TGTGCCATCGTGTCTAGCGAGAACACAGATACGCAGTATTTT.

The gene calls are TRBV11-2 and TRBJ2-3, with 8 bases that match TRBD2. CDR1 SGHAT and CDR2 FQNNGV come from the germline V gene. The length of the CDR3 is 16 residues. Germline trimming cut 1 base from V and 8 bases from J; bases unmatched to any gene: 11. The CDR3 bases are TGTGCCAGCAGCTTAGCCGGGACTAGACGGGTGGGTACGCAGTATTTT. The encoded protein is CASSLAGTRRVGTQYF.

J is TRBJ2-3 and V is TRBV5-6; 11 bases map to TRBD1. This CDR3 is built from 16 residues. Germline values: CDR1 SGHDT, CDR2 YYEEEE. The junction had 9 bases not matched to a gene; V was cut back by 4 bases and J by 5 bases. In DNA, the CDR3 is TGTGCCAGCAGCACTCTCCGGGACAGGGGGTTAGATACGCAGTATTTT. This gives the protein CASSTLRDRGLDTQYF.

The CDR3 spells CATSGRTGGYNEQFF. The CDR3 coding sequence is TGTGCCACCAGTGGCAGAACAGGCGGATACAATGAGCAGTTCTTC. The chain couples TRBV24-1 to TRBJ2-1, with D possibly TRBD1 on 5 matching bases. This CDR3 contains 15 residues. Germline CDR1 reads KGHDR; CDR2 reads SFDVKD. Trimming removed 5 bases from V and 4 bases from J, with 14 bases in between.

The rearrangement links TRBV6-5 to TRBJ2-3; the D gene is possibly TRBD2 (5 bases). V was clipped by 6 bases and J by 6 bases, with 13 bases between them. CDR1 and CDR2 from the germline V gene are MNHEY and SVGAGI. This CDR3 spans 13 amino acids. CDR3 in DNA: TGTGCCAGCAGATGGACTGTTTCGGATACGCAGTATTTT. Its protein product is CASRWTVSDTQYF.